This T cell receptor beta chain comes out of a study of regulatory T cells in long-lasting Graves disease. Broader study findings: Persistent Graves' patients showed a TCR diversity that was lower than that of newly diagnosed ones. Researchers examined only peripheral blood and not thyroid tissue.

Sequencing libraries for TCR beta were prepared with iRepertoire HTBI primers and Arm-PCR of CDR3 regions. TCRdb used MiXCR to reprocess the multiplex PCR reads, holding one entry per CDR3 protein. The data show 300,000 to 450,000 distinct CDR3 sequences, around 15% seen once. In its sample, this clonotype was seen many times. Its antigen is currently unknown. The time point is: newly diagnosed GD, antithyroid drugs for less than 3 months. PBMCs provided the RNA from which the TCR library was made. Trimming stripped 4 bases from V and 0 bases from J, with 11 bases between. The CDR3 sequence is 15 residues long. CDR1 and CDR2 from the germline V gene are SGHDT and YYEEEE.

Material: peripheral blood mononuclear cells (PBMCs), obtained at new diagnosis, from a patient treated with antithyroid drugs. The chain combines TRBV5-6 with TRBJ2-1, with no clear D. The sequence derives from a female donor with Graves disease. CDR3 DNA: TGTGCCAGCAGCACCTCCGGTCGCTCCTACAATGAGCAGTTCTTC. The encoded protein is CASSTSGRSYNEQFF.